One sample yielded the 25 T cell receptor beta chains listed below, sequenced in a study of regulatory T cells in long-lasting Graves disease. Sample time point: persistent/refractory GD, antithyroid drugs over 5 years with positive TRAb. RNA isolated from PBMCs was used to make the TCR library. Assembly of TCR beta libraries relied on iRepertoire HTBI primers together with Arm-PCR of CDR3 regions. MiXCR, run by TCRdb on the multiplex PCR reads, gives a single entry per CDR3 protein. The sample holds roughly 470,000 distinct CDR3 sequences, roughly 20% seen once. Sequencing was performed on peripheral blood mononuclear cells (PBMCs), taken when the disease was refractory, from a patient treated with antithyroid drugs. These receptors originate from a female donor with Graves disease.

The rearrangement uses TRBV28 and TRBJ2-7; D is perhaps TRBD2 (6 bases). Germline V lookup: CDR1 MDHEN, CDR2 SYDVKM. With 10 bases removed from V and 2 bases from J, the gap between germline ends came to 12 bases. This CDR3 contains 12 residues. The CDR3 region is CATLAVPYEQYF. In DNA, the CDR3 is TGTGCCACCTTAGCGGTACCCTACGAGCAGTACTTC.

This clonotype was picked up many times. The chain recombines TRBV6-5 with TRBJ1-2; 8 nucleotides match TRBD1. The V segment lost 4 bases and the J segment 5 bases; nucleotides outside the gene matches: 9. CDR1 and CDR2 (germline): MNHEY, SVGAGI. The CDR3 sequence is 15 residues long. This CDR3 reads CASSSQGASRYGYTF. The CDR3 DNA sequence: TGTGCCAGCAGTTCTCAGGGGGCGAGTCGGTATGGCTACACCTTC.

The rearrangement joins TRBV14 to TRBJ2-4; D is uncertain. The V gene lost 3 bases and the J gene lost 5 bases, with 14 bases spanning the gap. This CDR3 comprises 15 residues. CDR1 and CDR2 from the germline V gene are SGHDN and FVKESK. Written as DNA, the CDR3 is TGTGCCAGCAGCCATCTTATGGGGTTTGAAAACATTCAGTACTTC. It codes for CASSHLMGFENIQYF. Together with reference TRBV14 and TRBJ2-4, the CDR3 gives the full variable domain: EAGVTQFPSHSVIEKGQTVTLRCDPISGHDNLYWYRRVMGKEIKFLLHFVKESKQDESGMPNNRFLAERTGGTYSTLKVQPAELEDSGVYFCASSHLMGFENIQYFGAGTRLSVL.

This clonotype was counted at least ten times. CDR3 residues: CASSFSGQGGEQYF. CDR3 coding DNA: TGTGCCAGCAGTTTCTCCGGCCAGGGTGGAGAGCAGTACTTC. This chain uses TRBV28 with TRBJ2-7; the D gene is possibly TRBD1 (5 bases). Trimming took off 3 bases at V and 7 bases at J, with 16 bases between the two ends. Germline V lookup: CDR1 MDHEN, CDR2 SYDVKM. The CDR3 runs 14 residues. The variable domain in full, with the rest retrieved from reference TRBV28 and TRBJ2-7, is DVKVTQSSRYLVKRTGEKVFLECVQDMDHENMFWYRQDPGLGLRLIYFSYDVKMKEKGDIPEGYSVSREKKERFSLILESASTNQTSMYLCASSFSGQGGEQYFGPGTRLTVT.

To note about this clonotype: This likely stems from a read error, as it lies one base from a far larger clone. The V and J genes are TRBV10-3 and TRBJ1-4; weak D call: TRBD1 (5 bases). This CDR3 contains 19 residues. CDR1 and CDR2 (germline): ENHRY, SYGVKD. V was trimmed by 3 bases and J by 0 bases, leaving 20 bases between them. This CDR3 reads CAISEALGFGAATNEKLFF. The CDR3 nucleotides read TGTGCCATCAGTGAAGCGTTAGGTTTTGGGGCAGCAACTAATGAAAAACTGTTTTTT.

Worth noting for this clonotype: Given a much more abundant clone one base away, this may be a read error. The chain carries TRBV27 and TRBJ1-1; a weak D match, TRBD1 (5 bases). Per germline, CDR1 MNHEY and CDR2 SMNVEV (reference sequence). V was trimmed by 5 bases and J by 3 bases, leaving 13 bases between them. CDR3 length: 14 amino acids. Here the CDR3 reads CASSAGYGYTEAFF. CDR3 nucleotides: TGTGCCAGCAGTGCAGGGTACGGGTACACTGAAGCTTTCTTT.

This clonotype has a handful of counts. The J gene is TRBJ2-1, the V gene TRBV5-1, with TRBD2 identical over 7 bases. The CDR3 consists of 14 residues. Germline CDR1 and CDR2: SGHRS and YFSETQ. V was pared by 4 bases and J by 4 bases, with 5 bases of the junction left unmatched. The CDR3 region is CASSPSGNYNEQFF. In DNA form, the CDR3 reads TGCGCCAGCAGCCCGAGCGGGAATTACAATGAGCAGTTCTTC.

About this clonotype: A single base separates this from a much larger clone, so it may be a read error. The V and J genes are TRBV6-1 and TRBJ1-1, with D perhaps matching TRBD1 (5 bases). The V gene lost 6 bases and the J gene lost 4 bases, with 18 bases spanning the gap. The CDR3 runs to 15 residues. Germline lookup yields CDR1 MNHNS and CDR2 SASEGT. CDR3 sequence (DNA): TGTGCCAGCAGGACGCGGGGAGGGGTGAGCACTGAAGCTTTCTTT. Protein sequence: CASRTRGGVSTEAFF.

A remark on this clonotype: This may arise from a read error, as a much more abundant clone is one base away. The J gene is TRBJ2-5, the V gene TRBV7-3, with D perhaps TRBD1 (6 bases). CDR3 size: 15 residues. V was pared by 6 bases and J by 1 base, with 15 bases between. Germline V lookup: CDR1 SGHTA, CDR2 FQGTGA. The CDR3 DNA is TGTGCCAGCAGACCCTTACAGGGAAGCCAAGAGACCCAGTACTTC. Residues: CASRPLQGSQETQYF. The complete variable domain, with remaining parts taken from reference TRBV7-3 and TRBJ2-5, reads GAGVSQTPSNKVTEKGKYVELRCDPISGHTALYWYRQSLGQGPEFLIYFQGTGAADDSGLPNDRFFAVRPEGSVSTLKIQRTERGDSAVYLCASRPLQGSQETQYFGPGTRLLVL.

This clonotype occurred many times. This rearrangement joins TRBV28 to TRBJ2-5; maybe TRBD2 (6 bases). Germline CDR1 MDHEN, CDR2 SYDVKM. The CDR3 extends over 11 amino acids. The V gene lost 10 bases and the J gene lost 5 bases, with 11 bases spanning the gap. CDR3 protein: CATSREETQYF. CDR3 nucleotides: TGTGCCACCTCACGGGAGGAGACCCAGTACTTC.

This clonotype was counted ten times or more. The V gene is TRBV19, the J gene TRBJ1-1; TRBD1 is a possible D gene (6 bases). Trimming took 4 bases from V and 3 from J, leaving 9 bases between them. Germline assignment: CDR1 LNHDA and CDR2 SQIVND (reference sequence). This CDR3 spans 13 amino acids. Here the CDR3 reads CASSTHRDTEAFF. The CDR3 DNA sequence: TGTGCCAGTAGTACTCACAGGGACACTGAAGCTTTCTTT.

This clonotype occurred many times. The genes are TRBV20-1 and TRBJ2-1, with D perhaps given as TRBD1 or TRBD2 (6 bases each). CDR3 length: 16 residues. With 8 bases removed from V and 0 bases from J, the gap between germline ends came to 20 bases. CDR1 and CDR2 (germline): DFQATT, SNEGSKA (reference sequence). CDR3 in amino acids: CSSQEGGLLSYNEQFF. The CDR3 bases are TGCAGTTCCCAGGAGGGGGGACTCCTCTCCTACAATGAGCAGTTCTTC.

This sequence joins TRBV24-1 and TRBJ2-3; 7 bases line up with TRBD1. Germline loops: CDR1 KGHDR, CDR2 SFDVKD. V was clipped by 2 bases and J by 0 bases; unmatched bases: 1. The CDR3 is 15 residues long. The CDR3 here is CATSDYRGSTDTQYF. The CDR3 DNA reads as TGTGCCACCAGTGATTACAGGGGAAGCACAGATACGCAGTATTTT.

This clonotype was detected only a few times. CDR3 DNA: TGTGCCAGCAGACCGGGACCGAGCACTGAAGCTTTCTTT. It is translated as CASRPGPSTEAFF. This chain links TRBV28 with TRBJ1-1; possibly TRBD1 for D (5 bases). Deletions cut 6 bases from V and 4 bases from J, with 12 bases between. The CDR3 totals 13 residues. Germline CDR1 and CDR2: MDHEN and SYDVKM.

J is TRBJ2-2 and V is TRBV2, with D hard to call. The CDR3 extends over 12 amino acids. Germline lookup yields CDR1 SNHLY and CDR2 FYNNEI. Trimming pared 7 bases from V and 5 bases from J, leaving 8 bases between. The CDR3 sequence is CASNSRTGELFF. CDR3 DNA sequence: TGTGCCAGCAACAGCCGGACCGGGGAGCTGTTTTTT.

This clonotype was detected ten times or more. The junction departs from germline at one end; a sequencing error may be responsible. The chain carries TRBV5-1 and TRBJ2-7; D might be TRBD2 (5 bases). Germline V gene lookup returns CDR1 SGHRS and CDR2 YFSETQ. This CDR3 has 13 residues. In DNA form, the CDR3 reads TGTGCCAGCAGCCCTGAGGGCGCCTACGAGCAGTACTTC. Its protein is CASSPEGAYEQYF.

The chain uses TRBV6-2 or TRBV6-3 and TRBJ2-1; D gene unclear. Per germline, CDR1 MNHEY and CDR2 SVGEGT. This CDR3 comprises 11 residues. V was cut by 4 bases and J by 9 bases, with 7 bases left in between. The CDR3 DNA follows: TGTGCCAGCAGTTTCAACCGTGAGCAGTTCTTC. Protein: CASSFNREQFF.

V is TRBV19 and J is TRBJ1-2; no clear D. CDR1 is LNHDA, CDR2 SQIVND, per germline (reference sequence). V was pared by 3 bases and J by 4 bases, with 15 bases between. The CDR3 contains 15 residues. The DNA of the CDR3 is TGTGCCAGTAGTATTGCGGGAATTCCTACCTATGGCTACACCTTC. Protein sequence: CASSIAGIPTYGYTF. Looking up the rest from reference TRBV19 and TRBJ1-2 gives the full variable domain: DGGITQSPKYLFRKEGQNVTLSCEQNLNHDAMYWYRQDPGQGLRLIYYSQIVNDFQKGDIAEGYSVSREKKESFPLTVTSAQKNPTAFYLCASSIAGIPTYGYTFGSGTRLTVV.

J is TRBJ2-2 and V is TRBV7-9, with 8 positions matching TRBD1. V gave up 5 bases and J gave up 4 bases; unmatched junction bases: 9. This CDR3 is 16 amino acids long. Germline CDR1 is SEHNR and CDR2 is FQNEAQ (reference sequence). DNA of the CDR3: TGTGCCAGCAGCCATGAGGACAGGGCGGGCACCGGGGAGCTGTTTTTT. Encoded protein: CASSHEDRAGTGELFF.

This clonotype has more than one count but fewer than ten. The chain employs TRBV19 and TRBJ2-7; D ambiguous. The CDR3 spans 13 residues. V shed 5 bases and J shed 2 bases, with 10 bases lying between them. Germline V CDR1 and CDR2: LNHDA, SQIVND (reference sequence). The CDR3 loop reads CASSDGRTYEQYF. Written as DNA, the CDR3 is TGTGCCAGTAGTGACGGACGGACCTACGAGCAGTACTTC.

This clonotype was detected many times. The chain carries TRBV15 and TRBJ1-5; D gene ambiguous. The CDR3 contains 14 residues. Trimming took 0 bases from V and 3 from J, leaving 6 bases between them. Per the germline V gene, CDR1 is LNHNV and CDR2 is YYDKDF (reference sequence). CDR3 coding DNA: TGTGCCACCAGCAGAGACCGTCACAATCAGCCCCAGCATTTT. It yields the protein CATSRDRHNQPQHF.

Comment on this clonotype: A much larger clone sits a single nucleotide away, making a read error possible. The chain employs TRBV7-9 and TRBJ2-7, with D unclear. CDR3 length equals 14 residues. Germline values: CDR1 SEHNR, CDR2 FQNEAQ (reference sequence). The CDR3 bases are TGTGCCAGCAGCTCTCGTCACCAGTCCTACGGGCAGTACTTC. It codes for CASSSRHQSYGQYF.

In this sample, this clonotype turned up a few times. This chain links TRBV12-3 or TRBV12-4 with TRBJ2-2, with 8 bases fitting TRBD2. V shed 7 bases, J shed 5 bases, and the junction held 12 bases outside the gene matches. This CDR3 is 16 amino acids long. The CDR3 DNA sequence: TGTGCCAGCACCCAAACCTTAGCGGGAAAGACCGGGGAGCTGTTTTTT. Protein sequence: CASTQTLAGKTGELFF.

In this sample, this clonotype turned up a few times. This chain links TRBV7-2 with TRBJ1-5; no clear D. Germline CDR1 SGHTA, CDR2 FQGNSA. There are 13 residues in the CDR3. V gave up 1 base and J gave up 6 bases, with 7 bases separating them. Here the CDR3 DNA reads TGTGCCAGCAGCTTAGTATACGGTCAGCCCCAGCATTTT. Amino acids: CASSLVYGQPQHF.

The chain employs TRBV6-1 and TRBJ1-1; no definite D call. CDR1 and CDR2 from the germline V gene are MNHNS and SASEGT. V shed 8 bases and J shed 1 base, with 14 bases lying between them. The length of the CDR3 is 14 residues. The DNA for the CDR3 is TGTGCCAGCGCGTCCACGTCAGAGAACACTGAAGCTTTCTTT. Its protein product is CASASTSENTEAFF.